The 21 T cell receptor beta chains reported below all come from one sample, sequenced in a study of T cell responses to AZD1222 COVID-19 vaccine. TCRdb's copy holds only in-frame clones and misses some; the assay was immunoSEQ multiplex PCR. The table includes about 80,000 clones, 70% to 90% detected once. The sequences come from peripheral blood, collected 28 days after the second AZD1222 dose. These receptors came from an adult who received the AZD1222 COVID-19 vaccine.

This clone is categorized as medium-sized. The rearrangement joins TRBV6-5 to TRBJ2-3; tentatively, D is TRBD2 (6 bases). CDR3 length: 14 residues. Germline CDR1 MNHEY, CDR2 SVGAGI. V was pared by 6 bases and J by 3 bases, with 13 bases between. As DNA, the CDR3 is TGTGCCAGCAGCGGAGGGCCGGGTACAGATACGCAGTATTTT. It translates to CASSGGPGTDTQYF.

V usage is TRBV29-1 and J usage is TRBJ1-3, with no clear D. The V and J ends lost 4 bases and 0 bases respectively, with 10 bases between them. This CDR3 is built from 14 residues. CDR1 is SQVTM and CDR2 is ANQGSEA in the germline V gene. The CDR3 bases are TGCAGCGTTGCCCGGGGTAGCTCTGGAAACACCATATATTTT. Protein sequence: CSVARGSSGNTIYF.

V usage is TRBV7-3 and J usage is TRBJ2-1; possibly TRBD1 or TRBD2 for D (5 bases each). Germline CDR1 is SGHTA and CDR2 is FQGTGA. The CDR3 runs to 15 residues. V was pared by 5 bases and J by 0 bases, with 11 bases between. Here the CDR3 reads CASSIEGSSYNEQFF. For the CDR3, the DNA is TGTGCCAGCAGCATAGAGGGGAGCTCCTACAATGAGCAGTTCTTC.

V and J are TRBV14 and TRBJ1-2, with D tentatively TRBD1 (5 bases). This CDR3 has 14 residues. Germline V gives CDR1 SGHDN, CDR2 FVKESK. The ends were cut back, 1 base at V and 2 bases at J, with 8 bases in the middle. The CDR3 DNA reads TGTGCCAGCAGCCAAGGGCGACAGAACTATGGCTACACCTTC. Residues: CASSQGRQNYGYTF.

V is TRBV4-1 and J is TRBJ1-2, with a possible D match to TRBD1 (6 bases). The CDR3 extends over 16 amino acids. Germline V gene lookup returns CDR1 MGHRA and CDR2 YSYEKL. With 1 base removed from V and 4 bases from J, the gap between germline ends came to 16 bases. The CDR3 sequence is CASSQGENGQIYGYTF. In DNA form, the CDR3 reads TGCGCCAGCAGCCAAGGGGAGAATGGACAGATCTATGGCTACACCTTC.

The CDR3 here is CAIRGDFITDTQYF. The DNA for the CDR3 is TGTGCCATCAGAGGGGACTTTATCACAGATACGCAGTATTTT. J is TRBJ2-3 and V is TRBV10-3, with D perhaps matching TRBD2 (6 bases). The CDR3 has 14 amino acids. Trimming cost V 6 bases and J 2 bases, with 12 bases left between them. Germline V gives CDR1 ENHRY, CDR2 SYGVKD.

The chain links TRBV30 to TRBJ1-1; D is uncertain. This CDR3 contains 14 residues. V dropped 7 bases and J dropped 2 bases, with 17 bases sitting between them. CDR1 GTSNPN and CDR2 SVGIG come from the germline V gene (reference sequence). CDR3 nucleotides: TGTGCCTCTTATAAGGGTCGGGGAAACACTGAAGCTTTCTTT. Amino acid sequence: CASYKGRGNTEAFF.

This clone was seen once. The V gene is TRBV4-1, the J gene TRBJ2-3; D is perhaps TRBD2 (6 bases). V dropped 0 bases and J dropped 6 bases, with 13 bases sitting between them. Germline CDR1 is MGHRA and CDR2 is YSYEKL. The CDR3 length is 15 residues. CDR3 sequence reads: CASSQEGRLEDTQYF. CDR3 sequence (DNA): TGCGCCAGCAGCCAAGAAGGGAGGTTGGAGGATACGCAGTATTTT.

This chain joins TRBV3-1 (or the pseudogene TRBV3-2) and TRBJ2-7; TRBD2 matches at 8 bases. Germline assignment: CDR1 LGHDT and CDR2 YNNKEL (reference sequence). V lost 0 bases to trimming and J lost 12 bases; unmatched junction nucleotides: 7. The CDR3 is 13 amino acids. The DNA for the CDR3 is TGTGCCAGCAGCCAAGACGGAGCGGGGGTACCGTACTTC. This gives the protein CASSQDGAGVPYF.

The chain carries TRBV29-1 and TRBJ1-5, with 8 bases aligning to TRBD1. The CDR3 has 13 residues. V gave up 7 bases and J gave up 2 bases; unmatched junction bases: 4. From germline, CDR1 is SQVTM and CDR2 ANQGSEA. Here the CDR3 reads CSASTGGNQPQHF. In DNA form, the CDR3 reads TGCAGCGCCTCGACAGGGGGCAATCAGCCCCAGCATTTT.

The chain recombines TRBV9 with TRBJ1-1; D uncertain. V lost 0 bases and J 1 base, leaving 10 bases between the germline ends. In germline, CDR1 is SGDLS, CDR2 YYNGEE. This CDR3 contains 15 residues. The CDR3 bases are TGTGCCAGCAGCGTAGGTGGGGTGGGGAACACTGAAGCTTTCTTT. The encoded protein is CASSVGGVGNTEAFF.

This chain connects TRBV4-1 to TRBJ2-1; 12 bases are shared with TRBD2. CDR3 length equals 16 residues. The V gene end was trimmed by 2 bases and the J gene end by 7 bases; junction bases not matched to a gene: 6. Germline V lookup: CDR1 MGHRA, CDR2 YSYEKL. In DNA, the CDR3 is TGCGCCAGCAGCCAATTCGTCACTAGCGGGGGGAATGAGCAGTTCTTC. Translated, it gives CASSQFVTSGGNEQFF.

The rearrangement joins TRBV19 to TRBJ2-1; 8 bases map to TRBD2. Losses at the gene ends were 10 bases for V and 10 bases for J; bases not matched to a gene: 12. CDR3 length: 13 amino acids. Germline CDR1 is LNHDA and CDR2 is SQIVND (reference sequence). The CDR3: CATIAGRYAEQFF. The CDR3 nucleotides read TGTGCCACCATAGCGGGGCGCTACGCAGAGCAGTTCTTC.

With respect to this clone: Other DNA sequences from this sample encode an identical CDR3 as well. This chain uses TRBV5-5 with TRBJ1-2; 7 nucleotides agree with TRBD1. The J segment lost 4 bases and the V segment lost 4 bases, leaving 7 bases of the junction unmatched. CDR3 length equals 14 residues. Germline V CDR1 and CDR2: SGHKS, YYEKEE (reference sequence). The CDR3: CASSPDSGGYGYTF. DNA of the CDR3: TGTGCCAGCAGCCCCGACTCAGGGGGCTATGGCTACACCTTC.

J is TRBJ2-3 and V is TRBV7-6; possibly TRBD1 for D (6 bases). Trimming pared 5 bases from V and 6 bases from J, leaving 12 bases between. Germline loops: CDR1 SGHVS, CDR2 FNYEAQ. This CDR3 region has 13 residues. This chain's CDR3 is CASSDRQVDTQYF. The CDR3 nucleotides read TGTGCCAGCAGCGATAGACAGGTCGATACGCAGTATTTT.

This chain connects TRBV9 to TRBJ1-2; 8 nucleotides match TRBD1. The trim removed 0 bases at V and 3 bases at J, leaving 7 bases unmatched. From germline, CDR1 is SGDLS and CDR2 YYNGEE. CDR3 length equals 16 residues. CDR3 residues: CASSVGAGQDDYGYTF. In nucleotides, the CDR3 is TGTGCCAGCAGCGTAGGAGCGGGACAGGATGACTATGGCTACACCTTC.

J is TRBJ1-6 and V is TRBV4-1; tentatively, D is TRBD1 (5 bases). V lost 4 bases and J lost 6, with 13 bases in between. This CDR3 contains 15 residues. Germline CDR1 MGHRA, CDR2 YSYEKL. The CDR3 protein is CASSPSTGANSPLHF. The CDR3 DNA sequence: TGCGCCAGCAGCCCGTCAACAGGAGCTAATTCACCCCTCCACTTT.

This clone appeared a few times. The CDR3 DNA reads TGTGCCAGCAGGGACAGGGGTTCACCCCTCCACTTT. Its translation is CASRDRGSPLHF. The chain is built from TRBV6-6 and TRBJ1-6, with 9 bases fitting TRBD1. The CDR3 length is 12 residues. J was trimmed by 9 bases and V by 6 bases; bases with no gene match: 0. Germline CDR1 MNHNY, CDR2 SVGAGI (reference sequence).

CDR3 nucleotides: TGTGCCAGCAGCTTTCAGGGCGGCTATGGCTACACCTTC. Residues: CASSFQGGYGYTF. The chain has TRBV7-2 and TRBJ1-2; TRBD1 might be the D (5 bases). V lost 3 bases and J 4 bases, leaving 9 bases between the germline ends. The germline V gene has CDR1 SGHTA and CDR2 FQGNSA. This CDR3 is built from 13 residues.

The chain couples TRBV28 to TRBJ2-1; D is unclear. Deletions cut 8 bases from V and 16 bases from J, with 21 bases between. CDR1 is MDHEN, CDR2 SYDVKM, per germline. The CDR3 has 12 residues. The CDR3 DNA reads TGTGCCAGCTCCTTACGGGTGGGGTCACAATTCTTC. Protein: CASSLRVGSQFF.

This clone was detected only once. The chain employs TRBV4-1 and TRBJ1-2; D remains ambiguous. The CDR3 runs to 14 residues. The germline V gene has CDR1 MGHRA and CDR2 YSYEKL. Trimming shortened V by 4 bases and J by 2 bases, and 11 bases separated the two germline ends. CDR3 residues: CASSRFDRNYGYTF. The DNA of the CDR3 is TGCGCCAGCAGCCGATTCGACCGAAACTATGGCTACACCTTC.